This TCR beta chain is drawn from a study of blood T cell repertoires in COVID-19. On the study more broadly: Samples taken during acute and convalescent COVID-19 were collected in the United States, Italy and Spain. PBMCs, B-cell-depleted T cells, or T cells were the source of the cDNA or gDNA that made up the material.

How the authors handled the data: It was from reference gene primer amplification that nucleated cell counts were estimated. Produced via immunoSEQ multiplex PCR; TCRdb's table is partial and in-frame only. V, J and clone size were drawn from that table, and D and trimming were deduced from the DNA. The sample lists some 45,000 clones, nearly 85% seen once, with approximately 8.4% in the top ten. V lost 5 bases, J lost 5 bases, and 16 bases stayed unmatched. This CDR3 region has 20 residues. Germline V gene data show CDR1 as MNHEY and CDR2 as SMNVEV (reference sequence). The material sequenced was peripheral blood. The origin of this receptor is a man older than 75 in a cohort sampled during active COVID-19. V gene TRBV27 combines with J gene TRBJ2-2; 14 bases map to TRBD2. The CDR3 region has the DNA TGTGCCAGCAGTACATACTATAGGGACGGGACTAGCGGGAGAACCGGGGAGCTGTTTTTT. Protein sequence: CASSTYYRDGTSGRTGELFF.